Shown below are 9 T cell receptor beta chains from a single sample sequenced in a study of T cells in tuberculosis (dated by TCRdb to the late 2010s). The library relied on the immunoSEQ multiplex PCR assay. This is the immuneACCESS table as TCRdb keeps it, with only in-frame sequences that have V and J called. A part of the clones is gone; compared with another copy, unresolved V genes explain less than half, and the rest is unexplained. The sample has approximately 49,000 clones on record, 90% to 95% of them singletons. The biggest ten clones account for around 1.4% of the sample. In the paper's terms, the time point label means: new active TB diagnosis, blood taken before or within 7 days of starting treatment. The starting material was PBMCs, obtained at tuberculosis diagnosis. These receptor sequences come from an adult with tuberculosis.

CDR3 protein: CASSLGARGPNTGELFF. The CDR3 DNA reads as TGTGCCAGCAGTTTAGGGGCCAGGGGGCCGAACACCGGGGAGCTGTTTTTT. The rearrangement links TRBV28 to TRBJ2-2, with 8 bases fitting TRBD1. V dropped 2 bases and J dropped 0; count of bases not matched to a gene: 5. This CDR3 comprises 17 residues. Germline lookup yields CDR1 MDHEN and CDR2 SYDVKM.

The V and J genes are TRBV7-8 and TRBJ2-3; TRBD2 matches at 12 bases. V lost 4 bases to trimming and J lost 5 bases; unmatched junction nucleotides: 13. Germline CDR1 SGHVS, CDR2 FQNEAQ. CDR3 size: 18 residues. The CDR3 sequence: CASSSPTTSGRSIDTQYF. The CDR3 nucleotides are TGTGCCAGCAGCTCCCCCACAACTAGCGGGAGGTCTATAGATACGCAGTATTTT.

The gene calls are TRBV2 and TRBJ2-1; 9 positions agree with TRBD2. Germline lookup yields CDR1 SNHLY and CDR2 FYNNEI. The CDR3 is made up of 14 amino acids. The J segment lost 14 bases and the V segment lost 3 bases, leaving 11 bases of the junction unmatched. The CDR3: CASSENDISGRKFF. The CDR3 DNA reads TGTGCCAGCAGTGAGAATGATATAAGCGGGAGGAAGTTCTTC. The full variable domain, with the rest looked up from reference TRBV2 and TRBJ2-1, is EPEVTQTPSHQVTQMGQEVILRCVPISNHLYFYWYRQILGQKVEFLVSFYNNEISEKSEIFDDQFSVERPDGSNFTLKIRSTKLEDSAMYFCASSENDISGRKFFGPGTRLTVL.

The rearrangement links TRBV6-5 to TRBJ2-1; 8 nucleotides align to TRBD1. The germline V gene encodes CDR1 MNHEY and CDR2 SVGAGI. The J segment lost 0 bases and the V segment lost 6 bases, leaving 4 bases of the junction unmatched. CDR3 length: 15 amino acids. CDR3: CASSRDRSSYNEQFF. The CDR3, as DNA: TGTGCCAGCAGCCGGGACAGGAGCTCCTACAATGAGCAGTTCTTC.

The CDR3 protein is CASSQSRLASYEQYF. CDR3 DNA: TGTGCCAGCAGCCAAAGCCGCCTAGCTTCCTACGAGCAGTACTTC. The J gene is TRBJ2-7, the V gene TRBV4-2; maybe TRBD2 (5 bases). CDR3 length equals 15 residues. The germline V and J ends were trimmed by 2 bases and 1 base, with 12 bases remaining between them. Per germline, CDR1 LGHNA and CDR2 YNFKEQ.

This chain joins TRBV6-1 and TRBJ1-1; 7 bases match TRBD1. The germline gives CDR1 MNHNS, CDR2 SASEGT. Germline trimming cut 5 bases from V and 10 bases from J; bases unmatched to any gene: 4. CDR3 size: 11 residues. The DNA for the CDR3 is TGTGCCAGCAGTAGAGGACAGGCAGCTTTCTTT. Translated, it gives CASSRGQAAFF.

The rearrangement joins TRBV19 to TRBJ1-5; D remains unclear. CDR3 size: 16 residues. Trimming cost V 1 base and J 4 bases, with 14 bases left between them. CDR1 is LNHDA, CDR2 SQIVND, per germline (reference sequence). CDR3 coding DNA: TGTGCCAGTAGTATAGGCAGAAATGATATGAATCAGCCCCAGCATTTT. This codes for CASSIGRNDMNQPQHF. Filled out from reference TRBV19 and TRBJ1-5, the complete variable domain reads DGGITQSPKYLFRKEGQNVTLSCEQNLNHDAMYWYRQDPGQGLRLIYYSQIVNDFQKGDIAEGYSVSREKKESFPLTVTSAQKNPTAFYLCASSIGRNDMNQPQHFGDGTRLSIL.

The chain recombines TRBV28 with TRBJ2-6, with a tentative D call TRBD1 (5 bases). Germline V gene data show CDR1 as MDHEN and CDR2 as SYDVKM. The CDR3 covers 15 residues. The V end was cut by 8 bases, the J end by 0 bases, with 11 bases between. CDR3 DNA: TGTGCCAGCTCCCTCAGGGACTCTGGGGCCAACGTCCTGACTTTC. Protein product: CASSLRDSGANVLTF.

The chain carries TRBV5-1 and TRBJ2-1; D is perhaps TRBD1 (8 bases). Trimming shortened V by 4 bases and J by 9 bases, and 20 bases separated the two germline ends. Germline V gene lookup returns CDR1 SGHRS and CDR2 YFSETQ. The CDR3 is made up of 15 amino acids. CDR3 bases: TGCGCCAGCAGCGGACAGGGCCTAGCGGTAGCTGAGCAGTTCTTC. The encoded protein is CASSGQGLAVAEQFF.